This TCR beta chain was sequenced for a study of early T cells in non-severe SARS-CoV-2 infection. Study-level background: Sequencing was performed on bulk RNA from unsorted whole blood, leaving chains unpaired. Study-level findings and limits: A preference for anti-spike CD8 responses marked VDJdb matching, which missed private and CD4 specificities.

The sample holds many counts of this clonotype. The target antigen is unknown. Unique molecular identifiers were added to individual cDNA molecules. One entry per CDR3 protein results from TCRdb running MiXCR on the 5' RACE reads. This table holds 35,000 to 45,000 distinct CDR3 sequences, 5.8% found once. This CDR3 spans 16 amino acids. The V and J ends lost 5 bases and 2 bases respectively, with 13 bases between them. The rearrangement joins TRBV12-3 or TRBV12-4 to TRBJ2-6, with D maybe TRBD1 (5 bases). The source is an adult who was a healthcare worker with PCR-confirmed SARS-CoV-2 infection or an uninfected control (not recorded which). Sequencing used whole blood. CDR3 region: CASSMIRVPGANVLTF. The CDR3 region has the DNA TGTGCCAGCAGTATGATCAGGGTCCCTGGGGCCAACGTCCTGACTTTC.